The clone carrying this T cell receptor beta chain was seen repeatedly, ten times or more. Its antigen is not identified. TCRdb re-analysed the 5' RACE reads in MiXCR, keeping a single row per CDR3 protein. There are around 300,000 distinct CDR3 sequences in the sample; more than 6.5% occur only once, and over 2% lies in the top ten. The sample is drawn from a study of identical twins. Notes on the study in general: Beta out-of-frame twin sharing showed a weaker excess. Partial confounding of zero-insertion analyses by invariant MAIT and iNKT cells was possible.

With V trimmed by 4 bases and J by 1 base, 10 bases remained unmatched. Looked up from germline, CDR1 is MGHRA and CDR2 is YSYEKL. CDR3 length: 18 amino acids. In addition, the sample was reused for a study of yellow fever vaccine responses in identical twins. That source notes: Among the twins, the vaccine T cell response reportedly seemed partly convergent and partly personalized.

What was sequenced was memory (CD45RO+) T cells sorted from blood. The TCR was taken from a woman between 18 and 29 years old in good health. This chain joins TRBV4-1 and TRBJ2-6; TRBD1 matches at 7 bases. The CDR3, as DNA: TGCGCCAGCAGCCCTCGACAGGGAAGGCCATCTGGGGCCAACGTCCTGACTTTC. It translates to CASSPRQGRPSGANVLTF.